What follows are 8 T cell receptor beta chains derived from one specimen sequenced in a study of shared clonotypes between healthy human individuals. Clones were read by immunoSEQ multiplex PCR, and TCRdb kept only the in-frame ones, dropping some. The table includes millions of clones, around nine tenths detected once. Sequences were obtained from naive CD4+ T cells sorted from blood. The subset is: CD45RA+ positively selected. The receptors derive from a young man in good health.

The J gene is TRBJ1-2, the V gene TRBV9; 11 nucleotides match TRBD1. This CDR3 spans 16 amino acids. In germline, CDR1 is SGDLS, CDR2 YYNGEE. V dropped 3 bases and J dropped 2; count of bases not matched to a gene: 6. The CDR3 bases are TGTGCCAGCAGCGCGGACCGGGACAGGGGGAACTATGGCTACACCTTC. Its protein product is CASSADRDRGNYGYTF.

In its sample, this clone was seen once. The CDR3 sequence is CATRLTGATGELFF. The CDR3 bases are TGTGCCACTCGATTGACAGGGGCCACCGGGGAGCTGTTTTTT. The chain recombines TRBV27 with TRBJ2-2, with TRBD1 matching 8 bases. The CDR3 totals 14 residues. Trimming removed 10 bases from V and 4 bases from J; junction bases left unmatched: 8. Germline V gene data show CDR1 as MNHEY and CDR2 as SMNVEV (reference sequence).

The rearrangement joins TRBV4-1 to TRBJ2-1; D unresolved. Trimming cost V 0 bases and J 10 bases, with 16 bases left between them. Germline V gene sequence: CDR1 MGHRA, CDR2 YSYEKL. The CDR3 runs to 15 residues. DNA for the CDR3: TGCGCCAGCAGCCAAGATTCCCCCCCATTGAGAGAGCAGTTCTTC. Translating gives CASSQDSPPLREQFF.

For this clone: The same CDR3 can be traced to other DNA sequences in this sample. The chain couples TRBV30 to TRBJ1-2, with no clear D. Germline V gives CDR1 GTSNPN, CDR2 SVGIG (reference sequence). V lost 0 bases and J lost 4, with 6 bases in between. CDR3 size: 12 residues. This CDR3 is CAWSVRPYGYTF. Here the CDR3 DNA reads TGTGCCTGGAGTGTCCGTCCCTATGGCTACACCTTC. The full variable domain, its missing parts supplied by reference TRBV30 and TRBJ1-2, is SQTIHQWPATLVQPVGSPLSLECTVEGTSNPNLYWYRQAAGRGLQLLFYSVGIGQISSEVPQNLSASRPQDRQFILSSKKLLLSDSGFYLCAWSVRPYGYTFGSGTRLTVV.

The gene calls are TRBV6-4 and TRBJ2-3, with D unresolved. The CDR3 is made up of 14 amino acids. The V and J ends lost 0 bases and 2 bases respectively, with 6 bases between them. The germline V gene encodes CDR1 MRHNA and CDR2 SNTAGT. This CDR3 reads CASSDSRSTDTQYF. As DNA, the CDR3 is TGTGCCAGCAGTGACTCGCGGTCCACAGATACGCAGTATTTT.

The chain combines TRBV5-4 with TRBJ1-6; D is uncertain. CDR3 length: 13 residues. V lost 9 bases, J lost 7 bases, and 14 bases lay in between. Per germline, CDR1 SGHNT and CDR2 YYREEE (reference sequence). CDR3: CATNKGENSPLHF. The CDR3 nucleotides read TGTGCCACCAATAAGGGCGAGAATTCACCCCTCCACTTT. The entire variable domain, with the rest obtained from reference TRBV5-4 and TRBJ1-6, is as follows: ETGVTQSPTHLIKTRGQQVTLRCSSQSGHNTVSWYQQALGQGPQFIFQYYREEENGRGNFPPRFSGLQFPNYSSELNVNALELDDSALYLCATNKGENSPLHFGNGTRLTVT.

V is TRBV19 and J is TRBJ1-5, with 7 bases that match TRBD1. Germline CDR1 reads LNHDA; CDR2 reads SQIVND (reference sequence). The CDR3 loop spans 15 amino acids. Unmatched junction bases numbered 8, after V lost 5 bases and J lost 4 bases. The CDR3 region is CASSLAGTANQPQHF. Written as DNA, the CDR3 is TGTGCCAGTAGTCTAGCCGGGACAGCTAATCAGCCCCAGCATTTT.

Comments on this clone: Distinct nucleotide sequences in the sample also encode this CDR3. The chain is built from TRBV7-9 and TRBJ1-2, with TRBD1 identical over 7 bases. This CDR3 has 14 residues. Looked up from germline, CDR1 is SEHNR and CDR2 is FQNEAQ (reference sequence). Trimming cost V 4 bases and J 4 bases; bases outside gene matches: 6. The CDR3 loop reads CASSSTGPGYGYTF. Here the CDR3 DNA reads TGTGCCAGCAGCTCGACAGGGCCGGGCTATGGCTACACCTTC.